A selection of T cell receptor beta chains follows, all from one sample in a study of blood T cell repertoires in COVID-19. Using immunoSEQ multiplex PCR, the repertoire was profiled, and TCRdb retains in-frame clones only, with some absent. This sample has a few hundred thousand clones, with over 80% found just once. Material: PBMCs or T cells enriched from blood (not recorded which). The source is a woman aged 18-35 years who had recovered from COVID-19. The CDR3 runs from the conserved cysteine through the conserved F or W. The order of the fields is clone size, J gene, V gene, D gene, CDR3 protein, CDR3 DNA. D genes are given only for firm matches. For some rows the clone size is stated as once, few or many, or as a class when expanded; others skip it.

- TRBJ1-4 TRBV6-5 TRBD1 CASSLQGDNEKLFF TGTGCCAGCAGCTTACAGGGGGACAATGAAAAACTGTTTTTT
few TRBJ1-1 TRBV19 - CASNRGNTEAFF TGTGCCAGCAACCGGGGGAACACTGAAGCTTTCTTT
- TRBJ2-7 TRBV27 - CASSLYAAGGRPPYEQYF TGTGCCAGCAGTTTATATGCGGCCGGAGGGCGGCCTCCCTACGAGCAGTACTTC
- TRBJ2-7 TRBV11-3 - CASSLAGSYEQYF TGTGCCAGCAGCTTAGCGGGTTCCTACGAGCAGTACTTC
- TRBJ2-7 TRBV7-3 TRBD1 CASSSKPGTGVEQYF TGTGCCAGCAGCTCTAAGCCCGGGACAGGGGTTGAGCAGTACTTC
- TRBJ2-3 TRBV5-4 TRBD1 CASFRDRGDTQYF TGTGCCAGCTTCCGGGACAGAGGAGATACGCAGTATTTT
few TRBJ1-6 TRBV9 - CASSLRAGENSPLHF TGTGCCAGCAGCCTAAGGGCAGGGGAGAATTCACCCCTCCACTTT
- TRBJ1-3 TRBV4-3 - CASSQDSVHGNTIYF TGCGCCAGCAGCCAAGATTCGGTGCATGGAAACACCATATATTTT
once TRBJ2-3 TRBV10-3 TRBD2 CAISETSGRPDTQYF TGTGCCATCAGTGAGACTAGCGGCCGACCAGATACGCAGTATTTT
once TRBJ2-5 TRBV15 - CATSRERGSGTQYF TGTGCCACCAGCAGAGAAAGGGGATCCGGGACCCAGTACTTC
- TRBJ2-1 TRBV6-2/TRBV6-3 - CASSQRQREQFF TGTGCCAGCAGTCAGAGACAGAGAGAGCAGTTCTTC
once TRBJ1-5 TRBV28 TRBD1 CASSFTDRGDQPQHF TGTGCCAGCAGTTTTACCGACAGGGGAGATCAGCCCCAGCATTTT
- TRBJ2-7 TRBV7-8 TRBD2 CASSLVGASGFIPYEQYF TGTGCCAGCAGCTTAGTCGGGGCTAGCGGGTTTATTCCCTACGAGCAGTACTTC
- TRBJ2-1 TRBV2 TRBD2 CASNAGTSYNEQFF TGTGCCAGCAACGCCGGGACTAGTTACAATGAGCAGTTCTTC
- TRBJ2-7 TRBV6-2/TRBV6-3 TRBD2 CASSYSPRSGSIYEQYF TGTGCCAGCAGTTACTCTCCCCGAAGCGGGAGTATCTACGAGCAGTACTTC
once TRBJ1-6 TRBV27 TRBD1 CASSWTGDNSPLHF TGTGCCAGCAGTTGGACAGGGGATAATTCACCCCTCCACTTT
- TRBJ2-2 TRBV19 TRBD2 CASSMQRGVFGFTGELFF TGTGCCAGTAGTATGCAGCGGGGGGTATTTGGCTTCACCGGGGAGCTGTTTTTT
- TRBJ1-3 TRBV2 TRBD1 CASSEQGASGNTIYF TGTGCCAGCAGTGAACAGGGGGCCTCTGGAAACACCATATATTTT
- TRBJ2-5 TRBV5-4 - CASSFTTAGQETQYF TGTGCCAGCAGCTTCACCACGGCGGGACAAGAGACCCAGTACTTC
- TRBJ1-4 TRBV5-1 - CASSLGGFREKLFF TGCGCCAGCAGCTTGGGAGGGTTTCGTGAAAAACTGTTTTTT
- TRBJ1-2 TRBV24-1 TRBD1 CATSEYGTAGGYTF TGTGCCACCAGTGAGTATGGGACAGCCGGCGGCTACACCTTC
- TRBJ1-1 TRBV5-1 TRBD1 CASSFSGTGNTEAFF TGCGCCAGCAGTTTTTCCGGGACAGGGAACACTGAAGCTTTCTTT
- TRBJ2-7 TRBV5-1 TRBD1 CASSQAGGEDEQYF TGCGCCAGCAGCCAAGCAGGGGGAGAGGACGAGCAGTACTTC
- TRBJ1-4 TRBV6-5 - CASSYQGRFEKLFF TGTGCCAGCAGTTACCAGGGGCGTTTTGAAAAACTGTTTTTT
- TRBJ1-1 TRBV28 - CASSYDRLSSDEAFF TGTGCCAGCAGTTACGACAGATTGTCGTCGGATGAAGCTTTCTTT
- TRBJ2-5 TRBV15 TRBD1 CATSRDRDRDQETQYF TGTGCCACCAGCAGAGATCGGGACAGGGACCAAGAGACCCAGTACTTC
- TRBJ1-5 TRBV7-8 - CASSLAQGSTPQHF TGTGCCAGCAGCTTAGCGCAGGGGTCTACTCCCCAGCATTTT
- TRBJ1-2 TRBV7-2 TRBD1 CASSSSGTGSYGYTF TGTGCCAGCAGCTCCTCCGGGACAGGGAGCTATGGCTACACCTTC
- TRBJ1-1 TRBV12-3/TRBV12-4 - CASSWQINTEAFF TGTGCCAGCAGTTGGCAAATCAACACTGAAGCTTTCTTT
once TRBJ2-2 TRBV4-2 - CASSQALQGENTGELFF TGTGCCAGCAGCCAAGCCCTACAGGGAGAGAACACCGGGGAGCTGTTTTTT
once TRBJ1-1 TRBV7-9 - CASSLAGIRTEAFF TGTGCCAGCAGCTTGGCAGGGATTCGGACTGAAGCTTTCTTT
- TRBJ2-7 TRBV19 - CASSVEGSEWYEQYF TGTGCCAGTAGTGTGGAAGGGAGTGAGTGGTACGAGCAGTACTTC
- TRBJ2-1 TRBV5-1 TRBD2 CASSLVLAGLDNEQFF TGCGCCAGCAGCTTGGTCCTAGCGGGACTCGACAATGAGCAGTTCTTC
- TRBJ2-5 TRBV7-9 - CASSPYGGAQETQYF TGTGCCAGCAGCCCATACGGAGGCGCGCAAGAGACCCAGTACTTC
- TRBJ2-7 TRBV27 TRBD1 CASSYTGTDSYEQYF TGTGCCAGCAGCTACACCGGGACAGACTCCTACGAGCAGTACTTC
- TRBJ1-3 TRBV7-9 - CASSPSVGHISGNTIYF TGTGCCAGCAGCCCCTCCGTAGGACACATCTCTGGAAACACCATATATTTT
- TRBJ1-2 TRBV10-3 - CAISPRTDNYGYTF TGTGCCATCAGTCCACGGACAGATAACTATGGCTACACCTTC
- TRBJ1-1 TRBV5-1 - CASSLETPRDEAFF TGCGCCAGCAGCTTGGAAACTCCCAGGGATGAAGCTTTCTTT
- TRBJ2-7 TRBV3-1/TRBV3-2 TRBD2 CASSQAGLVSYEQYF TGTGCCAGCAGCCAAGCGGGACTAGTGTCCTACGAGCAGTACTTC
- TRBJ1-1 TRBV7-2 - CASSFTTESEAFF TGTGCCAGCAGCTTCACGACAGAGTCTGAAGCTTTCTTT
- TRBJ1-1 TRBV5-1 - CASSRGKDTEAFF TGCGCCAGCAGCCGGGGGAAGGACACTGAAGCTTTCTTT
- TRBJ1-6 TRBV15 - CATSRAVDNSPLHF TGTGCCACCAGCAGGGCTGTCGATAATTCACCCCTCCACTTT